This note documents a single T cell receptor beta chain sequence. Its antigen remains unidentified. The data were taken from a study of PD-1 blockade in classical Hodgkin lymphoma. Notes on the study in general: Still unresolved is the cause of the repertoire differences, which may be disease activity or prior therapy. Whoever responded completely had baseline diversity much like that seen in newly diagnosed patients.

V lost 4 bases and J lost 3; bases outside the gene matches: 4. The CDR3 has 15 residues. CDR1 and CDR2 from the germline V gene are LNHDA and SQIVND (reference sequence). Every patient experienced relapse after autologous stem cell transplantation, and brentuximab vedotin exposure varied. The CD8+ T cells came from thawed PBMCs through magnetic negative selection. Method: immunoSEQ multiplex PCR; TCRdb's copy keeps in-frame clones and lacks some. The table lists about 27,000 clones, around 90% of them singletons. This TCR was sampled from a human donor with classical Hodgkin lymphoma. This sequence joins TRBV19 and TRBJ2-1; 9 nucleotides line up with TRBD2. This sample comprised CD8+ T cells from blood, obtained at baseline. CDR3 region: CASSTPTSGYNEQFF. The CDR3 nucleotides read TGTGCCAGTAGTACTCCGACTAGCGGCTACAATGAGCAGTTCTTC. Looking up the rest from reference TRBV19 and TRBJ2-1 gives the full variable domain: DGGITQSPKYLFRKEGQNVTLSCEQNLNHDAMYWYRQDPGQGLRLIYYSQIVNDFQKGDIAEGYSVSREKKESFPLTVTSAQKNPTAFYLCASSTPTSGYNEQFFGPGTRLTVL.